This T cell receptor (beta chain) derives from a study of technical replicates of blood from several donors. Clones were read by immunoSEQ multiplex PCR, and TCRdb kept only the in-frame ones, dropping some. The data show 53,000 or so clones, more than 70% seen once. V shed 3 bases and J 5 bases; nucleotides not matched to a gene: 7. This CDR3 contains 15 residues. Per the germline V gene, CDR1 is SQVTM and CDR2 is ANQGSEA. V gene TRBV29-1 combines with J gene TRBJ2-2; 9 bases fit TRBD1. The sequence was collected from a human donor in good health. Some clones in this sample may be carry-over from other donors' samples. What was sequenced was PBMCs. The CDR3 DNA reads as TGCAGCGTTGATACTAACAGGGGGCAAACCGGGGAGCTGTTTTTT. Amino acid sequence: CSVDTNRGQTGELFF.